This entry lists 3 T cell receptor beta chains sequenced from one sample in a study of cytomegalovirus exposure and HLA in healthy donors. This PCR relied on a set of 60 Vbeta primers and 13 Jbeta primers. TCRdb's copy holds only in-frame clones and misses some; the assay was immunoSEQ multiplex PCR. The top ten hold about 8.3% of the sample, which has some 99,000 clones, around 77% seen once. What was sequenced was PBMCs. The origin of the receptors is a female donor in good health and CMV-seronegative.

This clone has just one count. This rearrangement joins TRBV7-2 to TRBJ2-7, with TRBD2 as a possible D gene (5 bases). This CDR3 has 14 amino acids. Trimming pared 5 bases from V and 2 bases from J, leaving 13 bases between. Germline V gives CDR1 SGHTA, CDR2 FQGNSA. DNA for the CDR3: TGTGCCAGCAGCCCAGATGGAGGAGCCTACGAGCAGTACTTC. Its translation is CASSPDGGAYEQYF.

V usage is TRBV9 and J usage is TRBJ1-1; a possible D gene is TRBD1 (6 bases). The length of the CDR3 is 13 residues. V was trimmed by 3 bases and J by 5 bases, leaving 11 bases between them. Germline CDR1 SGDLS, CDR2 YYNGEE. The CDR3 region is CASSAQGWTEAFF. CDR3 sequence (DNA): TGTGCCAGCAGCGCACAGGGTTGGACTGAAGCTTTCTTT.

The chain joins TRBV6-5 to TRBJ1-2, with D unclear. V was shortened by 2 bases and J by 0 bases, with 7 bases between the two germline ends. Germline V lookup: CDR1 MNHEY, CDR2 SVGAGI. CDR3 length: 14 amino acids. This CDR3 is CASSYGVTNYGYTF. Here the CDR3 DNA reads TGTGCCAGCAGTTACGGAGTAACTAACTATGGCTACACCTTC.